These T cell receptor beta chains were read from a single sample in a study of shared clonotypes between healthy human individuals. Profiled with immunoSEQ multiplex PCR; TCRdb holds only in-frame clones, not every one. Of about 300,000 clones in the sample, approximately 79% were seen once. Material: memory CD4+ T cells sorted from blood. The receptors originated from a man in his thirties or forties in good health. Each CDR3 is given with its conserved first and last residue. A D gene is named only where the DNA matches it firmly. Expanded clones are given a class, and other clones once, few, many or no size at all.

-	-	TRBV2	TRBJ2-2	TGTGCCAGCAGTCCTACAGGGCTGGGTACCGGGGAGCTGTTTTTT	CASSPTGLGTGELFF
-	-	TRBV6-5	TRBJ1-1	TGTGCCAGCAGCTACCGGAGGGGTCGTGAAGCCTTCTTT	CASSYRRGREAFF
-	TRBD1	TRBV29-1	TRBJ2-3	TGCAGCGTTGAAGGGGGGACAGGCAGGGAGGATACGCAGTATTTT	CSVEGGTGREDTQYF
-	TRBD1	TRBV30	TRBJ1-1	TGTGCCGGGATTGGACAGGGGGGCACTGAAGCTTTCTTT	CAGIGQGGTEAFF
-	TRBD2	TRBV28	TRBJ2-1	TGTGCCAGCAGCTTGACTAGCGGGAGGGCATTCTACTACGGCAATGAGCAGTTCTTC	CASSLTSGRAFYYGNEQFF
many	TRBD2	TRBV5-1	TRBJ2-7	TGCGCCAGCAGCTTGGATGCTAGCGGGAGGGCCTACGAGCAGTACTTC	CASSLDASGRAYEQYF
few	TRBD1	TRBV11-2	TRBJ1-2	TGTGCCAGCAGCCTCGGGACAGCATATGGCTACACCTTC	CASSLGTAYGYTF
-	TRBD2	TRBV28	TRBJ2-3	TGTGCCAGCAGGCCAGTGAGCGGGAGGGTACCTACGCAGTATTTT	CASRPVSGRVPTQYF
few	-	TRBV19	TRBJ1-2	TGTGCCACGCCGGACGGGGGCAGCTATGGCTACACCTTC	CATPDGGSYGYTF
-	TRBD2	TRBV9	TRBJ2-7	TGTGCCAGCAGCAGACTAGCGGGAGGGCTTTTTGGCGAGCAGTACTTC	CASSRLAGGLFGEQYF
-	TRBD1	TRBV7-2	TRBJ1-1	TGTGCCAGCAGCTTAGTACAGGGGGCAATGGGTGAAGCTTTCTTT	CASSLVQGAMGEAFF
-	TRBD1	TRBV29-1	TRBJ1-5	TGCAGCGTGGAGACAGGGGTCAATCAGCCCCAGCATTTT	CSVETGVNQPQHF
-	-	TRBV5-4	TRBJ2-7	TGTGCCAGCAGCTTGGCCGGATCGACTCACGAGCAGTACTTC	CASSLAGSTHEQYF
once	-	TRBV7-2	TRBJ1-1	TGTGCCAGCAGCCTCCAAGGGCAGGACACTGAAGCTTTCTTT	CASSLQGQDTEAFF
-	-	TRBV19	TRBJ2-1	TGTGCCAGTATGGACCTGGGCGGGGGCGATGAGCAGTTCTTC	CASMDLGGGDEQFF
-	-	TRBV9	TRBJ1-1	TGTGCCAGCAGCGTAGAAGTCACCAACACTGAAGCTTTCTTT	CASSVEVTNTEAFF
-	-	TRBV29-1	TRBJ2-6	TGCAGCGTTGATTCGTCTGGGGCCAACGTCCTGACTTTC	CSVDSSGANVLTF
once	TRBD2	TRBV11-2	TRBJ2-7	TGTGCCAGCAGCTTAGTAGGCGGGAGAACGAGGTACGAGCAGTACTTC	CASSLVGGRTRYEQYF
-	-	TRBV28	TRBJ1-1	TGTGCCAGCAGTTTATGCCCAGGGTGTGAAGCTTTCTTT	CASSLCPGCEAFF
-	-	TRBV6-6	TRBJ1-2	TGTGCCAGCAGCTTAGTGGGTGATGGCTACACCTTC	CASSLVGDGYTF
-	TRBD1	TRBV2	TRBJ2-7	TGTGCCAGCAGTGCCAGGGGGCGCATCGAGCAGTACTTC	CASSARGRIEQYF
-	-	TRBV7-6	TRBJ2-1	TGTGCCAGCAGCTTAAGACCCCCCCCGTACAATGAGCAGTTCTTC	CASSLRPPPYNEQFF
-	-	TRBV10-3	TRBJ2-7	TGTGCCATCAGAGGGGATGGGTCACAGGGAGCCCCCTACGAGCAGTACTTC	CAIRGDGSQGAPYEQYF
-	-	TRBV5-1	TRBJ1-1	TGCGCCAGCTCTGGCACGAGGGGGACTGAAGCTTTCTTT	CASSGTRGTEAFF
-	-	TRBV11-2	TRBJ2-2	TGTGCCAGCAGCAATAGCCGGGACGCTTACACCGGGGAGCTGTTTTTT	CASSNSRDAYTGELFF
few	-	TRBV18	TRBJ2-7	TGTGCCAGCTCAGCCTCCTACGAGCAGTACTTC	CASSASYEQYF
-	-	TRBV6-6	TRBJ2-2	TGTGCCAGCAGTTACTCTCCGGGAGTGGGCGCCGGGGAGCTGTTTTTT	CASSYSPGVGAGELFF
-	TRBD1	TRBV5-1	TRBJ2-5	TGCGCCAGCAGCTTCAGGGGGTCGGAGACCCAGTACTTC	CASSFRGSETQYF
-	TRBD1	TRBV5-1	TRBJ2-5	TGCGCCAGCAGCCCGGGACAGGGTATTGGACAAGAGACCCAGTACTTC	CASSPGQGIGQETQYF
-	-	TRBV9	TRBJ2-5	TGTGCCAGCAGCCCGACTGTGGTAGGGTTCAGGGAGACCCAGTACTTC	CASSPTVVGFRETQYF
once	TRBD2	TRBV19	TRBJ2-2	TGTGCCAGTAGTACCTGGACAGGGGGTGGACTAGCGGGGGCGGAGCTGTTTTTT	CASSTWTGGGLAGAELFF
-	-	TRBV7-8	TRBJ2-7	TGTGCCAGCAGCTCTGGGGGTTCAGGAATCTACGAGCAGTACTTC	CASSSGGSGIYEQYF
-	TRBD1	TRBV2	TRBJ1-1	TGTGCCAGCAAAAGGGGACAGGGAAACACTGAAGCTTTCTTT	CASKRGQGNTEAFF
-	-	TRBV29-1	TRBJ1-4	TGCAGCGTTGACTTAGGTGAAAAACTGTTTTTT	CSVDLGEKLFF
many	-	TRBV2	TRBJ1-2	TGTGCCAGCAGTGACGTCTCCGGATACGGCTACACCTTC	CASSDVSGYGYTF
-	-	TRBV14	TRBJ2-7	TGTGCCAGCAGCCCATCGGGTTCCTACGAGCAGTACTTC	CASSPSGSYEQYF
few	-	TRBV19	TRBJ2-1	TGTGCCAGTAGTTCCGGGGGCGCGGTGCAGTTCTTC	CASSSGGAVQFF
-	-	TRBV2	TRBJ1-5	TGTGCCAGCAGTGAGTATGCCAATCAGCCCCAGCATTTT	CASSEYANQPQHF
-	-	TRBV29-1	TRBJ1-4	TGCAGCGCTATGACAGCAACTAATGAAAAACTGTTTTTT	CSAMTATNEKLFF
-	TRBD1	TRBV6-6	TRBJ1-5	TGTGCCAGCAGCGGACAGGGGGGCAATCAGCCCCAGCATTTT	CASSGQGGNQPQHF
-	TRBD2	TRBV7-9	TRBJ2-7	TGTGCCAGCAGCCCCGGGACTAGCGTCTCCTACGAGCAGTACTTC	CASSPGTSVSYEQYF
-	TRBD1	TRBV10-2	TRBJ1-1	TGCGCCAGCAGATGGGACAGACTGAACACTGAAGCTTTCTTT	CASRWDRLNTEAFF
few	-	TRBV6-6	TRBJ1-3	TGTGCCAGCCACAGGTTCTCCTCTGGAAACACCATATATTTT	CASHRFSSGNTIYF
-	-	TRBV10-3	TRBJ1-1	TGTGCCATCAGTGAGGACGTACATGAAGTCACTGAAGCTTTCTTT	CAISEDVHEVTEAFF
many	TRBD2	TRBV19	TRBJ2-7	TGTGCCAGTAGTATAACGGCGGGAGTAGCGTACGAGCAGTACTTC	CASSITAGVAYEQYF
-	-	TRBV15	TRBJ1-5	TGTGCCACCAGCAGCGGGCCCAATCAGCCCCAGCATTTT	CATSSGPNQPQHF
-	-	TRBV7-2	TRBJ2-5	TGTGCCAGCAGCTTAGCCTTCGGGGAGACCCAGTACTTC	CASSLAFGETQYF
once	-	TRBV7-8	TRBJ1-1	TGTGCCAGCAGCTTTTCCGGCAGGAACACTGAAGCTTTCTTT	CASSFSGRNTEAFF
-	-	TRBV6-5	TRBJ2-1	TGTGCCAGTAAACGAGGGACGGGTCCGGGGGAGCAGTTCTTC	CASKRGTGPGEQFF
-	-	TRBV6-1	TRBJ2-3	TGTGCCAGCAGTGAATCCTGGACCACAGATACGCAGTATTTT	CASSESWTTDTQYF